These 4 T cell receptor beta chains originate from one sample sequenced in a study of T-cell memory formation after mild COVID-19. TCRdb re-derived calls from the 5' RACE reads in MiXCR, one entry per CDR3 protein. The profile shows approximately 200,000 distinct CDR3 sequences, 15% to 20% of them singletons. Specimen: PBMCs or a T cell subset sorted from them (not recorded which). All receptors derive from an adult woman who had mild COVID-19 (a few samples of this study predate the infection). Cell type and time point are not known.

The sample holds a few counts of this clonotype. V and J are TRBV5-1 and TRBJ1-2; D ambiguous. V was clipped by 5 bases and J by 0 bases, with 8 bases between them. Germline CDR1 is SGHRS and CDR2 is YFSETQ. CDR3 length: 13 residues. CDR3 amino acids: CASRDQPNYGYTF. The CDR3 coding sequence is TGCGCCAGCAGGGATCAACCTAACTATGGCTACACCTTC.

The J gene is TRBJ2-2, the V gene TRBV6-1; 7 nucleotides align to TRBD1. V gave up 3 bases and J gave up 1 base; unmatched junction bases: 2. The germline V gene has CDR1 MNHNS and CDR2 SASEGT. The CDR3 is 15 residues long. Written as DNA, the CDR3 is TGTGCCAGCAGTGATTGGACAGGGAACACCGGGGAGCTGTTTTTT. This codes for CASSDWTGNTGELFF.

This chain uses TRBV5-1 with TRBJ1-2, with D maybe TRBD1 (6 bases). CDR3 length equals 17 residues. The germline V and J ends were trimmed by 0 bases and 7 bases, with 22 bases remaining between them. CDR1 and CDR2 (germline): SGHRS, YFSETQ. The CDR3 region has the DNA TGCGCCAGCAGCTTGGGGGGGGCAGGGGATCCCGCCGGTGGCTACACCTTC. Its translation: CASSLGGAGDPAGGYTF.

The chain joins TRBV20-1 to TRBJ2-7; D perhaps matches TRBD2 (6 bases). Germline V gene data show CDR1 as DFQATT and CDR2 as SNEGSKA (reference sequence). With 5 bases removed from V and 6 bases from J, the gap between germline ends came to 11 bases. CDR3 length equals 11 residues. CDR3: CSAPVGGEQYF. CDR3 DNA: TGCAGTGCTCCGGTCGGGGGCGAGCAGTACTTC.